One sample yielded the 3 T cell receptor beta chains listed below, sequenced in a study of cytomegalovirus exposure and HLA in healthy donors. PCR involved 60 Vbeta and 13 Jbeta primers. Only in-frame clones appear in the TCRdb table, and some are missing; sequencing was by immunoSEQ multiplex PCR. The sample has tens of thousands of clones; 50% to 75% are singletons. Material for sequencing was PBMCs. These receptors all stem from a young man in good health and CMV-seronegative.

This rearrangement joins TRBV5-6 to TRBJ1-2; a weak D match, TRBD1 (5 bases). The CDR3 runs 14 residues. V was pared by 0 bases and J by 3 bases, with 9 bases between. Germline V lookup: CDR1 SGHDT, CDR2 YYEEEE. The CDR3 DNA is TGTGCCAGCAGCTTGGTACCGGGGGACTATGGCTACACCTTC. It yields the protein CASSLVPGDYGYTF.

The chain links TRBV28 to TRBJ2-1; TRBD2 matches 9 bases. Germline trimming cut 6 bases from V and 9 bases from J; bases unmatched to any gene: 18. Germline lookup yields CDR1 MDHEN and CDR2 SYDVKM. This CDR3 has 17 amino acids. CDR3 nucleotide sequence: TGTGCCAGCAGCAGATTATCCACCGGGACTAGCTTTAGTGAGCAGTTCTTC. Translation: CASSRLSTGTSFSEQFF.

This chain joins TRBV11-1 and TRBJ2-5; 7 bases fit TRBD2. The CDR3 extends over 15 amino acids. CDR1 is SGHAT, CDR2 FQDESV, per germline (reference sequence). J gave up 5 bases and V 2 bases, and 8 bases lay outside the gene matches. The CDR3 coding sequence is TGTGCCAGCAGCTTACGGGAGCGGGGAGGGGAGACCCAGTACTTC. Its protein is CASSLRERGGETQYF.